This T cell receptor (beta chain) was profiled in a study of T cells in Graves' hyperthyroidism and ophthalmopathy. This clonotype was seen repeatedly, ten times or more. The CDR3 sequence is 14 residues long. CDR1 and CDR2 from the germline V gene are ENHRY and SYGVKD. The junction had 7 bases not matched to a gene; V was cut back by 6 bases and J by 3 bases. Using RNA transcripts as the source, TCR beta CDR3 regions were amplified. HTBI primers drove first-round RT-PCR of the TCR CDR3. TCRdb itself ran the multiplex PCR reads through MiXCR, one entry per CDR3 protein. The sample contains roughly 710,000 distinct CDR3 sequences, approximately 40% of which appear only once. Orbital computed tomography, thyroid ultrasound, serum thyroxine and TRAb, and clinical symptoms together informed the diagnoses.

The clonotype comes from a woman aged 40 to 50 with Graves' hyperthyroidism. Sequencing was done on a sample of blood. J is TRBJ2-5 and V is TRBV10-3, with 7 bases aligning to TRBD1. CDR3 protein: CAIRPDRDEETQYF. The CDR3 DNA reads as TGTGCCATCAGACCTGACAGGGATGAAGAGACCCAGTACTTC.